The T cell receptor beta chain described here comes from a study of blood T cell repertoires in COVID-19. Study at large: Sources were T cells, B-cell-depleted T cells, or PBMCs; the material itself was cDNA or gDNA.

Germline CDR1 and CDR2: MNHEY and SVGAGI. V gave up 7 bases and J gave up 1 base; unmatched junction bases: 6. This CDR3 is built from 14 residues. As handled by the study authors: Amplification of reference gene primers was used by the study to estimate nucleated cell counts. Sequencing was performed with immunoSEQ multiplex PCR; in TCRdb, only in-frame clones are kept and a portion is missing. D and trimming were read from the DNA, whereas the V and J calls and clone size are those reported in that table. The profile covers 75,000 to 100,000 clones, with roughly 88% appearing a single time and around 6.6% taken by the ten largest.

Source material: peripheral blood. The chain carries TRBV6-5 and TRBJ1-1, with 7 bases identical to TRBD1. The receptor's source is a man in his sixties or seventies with acute or convalescent COVID-19. The CDR3 region is CASTGQAPNTEAFF. The CDR3 nucleotides read TGTGCCAGCACCGGACAGGCTCCGAACACTGAAGCTTTCTTT.